Shown below are 28 T cell receptor beta chains from a single sample sequenced in a study of T cell responses to AZD1222 COVID-19 vaccine. Clones were sequenced by immunoSEQ multiplex PCR, and TCRdb holds only the in-frame ones, with some missing. The sample carries about 140,000 clones, 88% recorded once. The specimen was peripheral blood, collected 28 days after the second AZD1222 dose. Source of these receptors: an adult who received the AZD1222 COVID-19 vaccine.

The rearrangement links TRBV19 to TRBJ1-5; TRBD1 aligns across 8 bases. V lost 8 bases, J lost 1 base, and 7 bases stayed unmatched. Germline V gene data show CDR1 as LNHDA and CDR2 as SQIVND (reference sequence). The CDR3 runs to 15 residues. The CDR3 DNA is TGTGCCAGTCACAGGGGGACTGGGAGCAATCAGCCCCAGCATTTT. Translating gives CASHRGTGSNQPQHF.

The sample holds one count of this clone. The chain carries TRBV5-4 and TRBJ2-5; maybe TRBD1 (5 bases). Germline CDR1 is SGHNT and CDR2 is YYREEE (reference sequence). The V end was cut by 2 bases, the J end by 2 bases, with 7 bases between. The CDR3 contains 13 residues. This chain's CDR3 is CASSFREQETQYF. CDR3 sequence (DNA): TGTGCCAGCAGCTTCAGGGAACAAGAGACCCAGTACTTC.

V is TRBV5-4 and J is TRBJ2-1, with D perhaps TRBD2 (6 bases). This CDR3 is 15 amino acids long. Germline CDR1 and CDR2: SGHNT and YYREEE (reference sequence). Trimming shortened V by 5 bases and J by 2 bases, and 14 bases separated the two germline ends. CDR3 amino acids: CASRNNAGTYNEQFF. CDR3 DNA sequence: TGTGCCAGCAGAAATAACGCGGGGACCTACAATGAGCAGTTCTTC.

The gene calls are TRBV7-4 and TRBJ1-4, with a tentative D call TRBD1 (6 bases). V lost 6 bases to trimming and J lost 10 bases, with 18 bases between them. The CDR3 covers 14 residues. From germline, CDR1 is SGHVT and CDR2 SQSDAQ. The CDR3 DNA reads as TGTGCCAGCAGGCCGGACAGACTCTTCCGAAAACTGTTTTTT. Its translation: CASRPDRLFRKLFF.

The chain is built from TRBV7-9 and TRBJ2-3; 9 nucleotides match TRBD1. The CDR3 runs 14 residues. Trimming at V came to 5 bases and at J to 5 bases, leaving 5 bases not matched to a gene. Germline CDR1 and CDR2: SEHNR and FQNEAQ (reference sequence). The CDR3 coding sequence is TGTGCCAGCAGCCGAGACAGGGGGGAAGATACGCAGTATTTT. This sequence encodes CASSRDRGEDTQYF.

V gene TRBV19 combines with J gene TRBJ2-7; D is unclear. This CDR3 has 13 residues. V lost 0 bases to trimming and J lost 7 bases, with 10 bases between them. Germline CDR1 LNHDA, CDR2 SQIVND (reference sequence). This chain's CDR3 is CASSIDQDEEQYF. The CDR3 region has the DNA TGTGCCAGTAGTATAGACCAGGACGAAGAGCAGTACTTC.

The rearrangement uses TRBV4-1 and TRBJ2-7, with D unresolved. Trimming took off 1 base at V and 5 bases at J, with 9 bases between the two ends. The CDR3 length is 13 residues. Germline assignment: CDR1 MGHRA and CDR2 YSYEKL. DNA for the CDR3: TGCGCCAGCAGCCAAGTTGACGGCGACGAGCAGTACTTC. Residues: CASSQVDGDEQYF.

The chain employs TRBV20-1 and TRBJ2-7, with unresolved D. Per the germline V gene, CDR1 is DFQATT and CDR2 is SNEGSKA (reference sequence). The CDR3 spans 13 residues. The V gene lost 3 bases and the J gene lost 4 bases, with 13 bases spanning the gap. The CDR3 DNA follows: TGCAGTGCTAGTGAAGGGCCTCAATACGAGCAGTACTTC. Amino acids: CSASEGPQYEQYF.

The J gene is TRBJ1-5, the V gene TRBV3-1 (or the pseudogene TRBV3-2), with 10 bases lining up with TRBD1. CDR1 LGHDT and CDR2 YNNKEL come from the germline V gene (reference sequence). Losses at the gene ends were 3 bases for V and 5 bases for J; bases not matched to a gene: 1. CDR3 length equals 14 residues. CDR3 in DNA: TGTGCCAGCAGCCACGGGACAGGGGATCAGCCCCAGCATTTT. Translation gives CASSHGTGDQPQHF.

Worth noting for this clone: The junction shows a germline mismatch at one end, possibly a read error. The genes are TRBV5-1 and TRBJ2-7; 9 positions match TRBD1. This CDR3 has 12 amino acids. Germline V gene sequence: CDR1 SGHRS, CDR2 YFSETQ. In DNA form, the CDR3 reads TGCGCCAGCAGCACGGGACAGGGCGAGGGGAACTTC. Protein sequence: CASSTGQGEGNF.

The rearrangement links TRBV28 to TRBJ1-2; 11 positions agree with TRBD1. CDR1 and CDR2 (germline): MDHEN, SYDVKM. The CDR3 is made up of 13 amino acids. V was clipped by 4 bases and J by 5 bases; unmatched bases: 0. The CDR3 sequence is CASSWDRGYGYTF. The CDR3 DNA reads as TGTGCCAGCAGTTGGGACAGGGGGTATGGCTACACCTTC.

The genes are TRBV4-1 and TRBJ2-5, with TRBD2 matching over 7 bases. This CDR3 has 19 residues. Losses at the gene ends were 1 base for V and 0 bases for J; bases not matched to a gene: 14. Per germline, CDR1 MGHRA and CDR2 YSYEKL. Here the CDR3 DNA reads TGCGCCAGCAGCCAAGTTGCGGGCGGGGGTGCCTCGTACCAAGAGACCCAGTACTTC. Protein: CASSQVAGGGASYQETQYF.

The rearrangement joins TRBV2 to TRBJ2-4, with TRBD1 matching 7 bases. Germline trimming cut 1 base from V and 12 bases from J; bases unmatched to any gene: 9. The V gene's germline CDR1 is SNHLY and CDR2 FYNNEI. The CDR3 extends over 14 amino acids. DNA for the CDR3: TGTGCCAGCAGTGAAGAGCGAGAGGGGGCGGGTCAGTACTTC. This codes for CASSEEREGAGQYF.

J is TRBJ2-2 and V is TRBV10-1; D not certain. Per the germline V gene, CDR1 is WNHNN and CDR2 is SYGVQD (reference sequence). The CDR3 totals 18 residues. Trimming removed 0 bases at V and 1 base at J, with 15 bases between. CDR3 protein: CASSESKAPLGNTGELFF. CDR3 nucleotide sequence: TGCGCCAGCAGTGAGTCGAAAGCCCCCCTGGGGAACACCGGGGAGCTGTTTTTT.

The V call is TRBV21-1, the J call TRBJ2-7. TRBV21-1 is termed a pseudogene. CDR3 size: 9 residues. The CDR3 nucleotides read TGTGCCAGCAGCTACGAGCAGTACTTC. It encodes CASSYEQYF.

V usage is TRBV5-1 and J usage is TRBJ1-2; possibly TRBD1 for D (5 bases). Trimming removed 0 bases at V and 8 bases at J, with 14 bases between. The CDR3 consists of 14 residues. In germline, CDR1 is SGHRS, CDR2 YFSETQ. CDR3 bases: TGCGCCAGCAGCTTGGAACCCGGGGCTAAGGGCTACACCTTC. Its protein product is CASSLEPGAKGYTF.

This clone was counted a few times. V gene TRBV2 combines with J gene TRBJ2-3, with 11 nucleotides matching TRBD2. Germline V gene lookup returns CDR1 SNHLY and CDR2 FYNNEI. With V trimmed by 7 bases and J by 2 bases, 8 bases remained unmatched. The CDR3 is 16 residues long. The CDR3 is CASNQLAGELTDTQYF. Here the CDR3 DNA reads TGTGCCAGCAACCAACTAGCGGGGGAACTCACAGATACGCAGTATTTT.

The chain links TRBV6-1 to TRBJ2-2, with 10 bases identical to TRBD1. The CDR3 sequence is 19 residues long. V was clipped by 2 bases and J by 0 bases; unmatched bases: 9. Per germline, CDR1 MNHNS and CDR2 SASEGT. CDR3 in amino acids: CASSELGDRGMANTGELFF. In nucleotides, the CDR3 is TGTGCCAGCAGTGAATTGGGGGACAGGGGAATGGCGAACACCGGGGAGCTGTTTTTT.

The gene calls are TRBV28 and TRBJ2-1; no reliable D call. This CDR3 is 15 amino acids long. The V gene lost 5 bases and the J gene lost 5 bases, with 16 bases spanning the gap. In germline, CDR1 is MDHEN, CDR2 SYDVKM. For the CDR3, the DNA is TGTGCCAGCAGTCCCCCCCGTCGGCAGAACAATGAGCAGTTCTTC. This sequence encodes CASSPPRRQNNEQFF.

This clone was seen only a few times. The chain carries TRBV10-3 and TRBJ2-5; perhaps TRBD1 as D (6 bases). This CDR3 is 12 amino acids long. V shed 6 bases and J shed 1 base, with 6 bases lying between them. The V gene's germline CDR1 is ENHRY and CDR2 SYGVKD. DNA for the CDR3: TGTGCCATCAGGGACAGCCAAGAGACCCAGTACTTC. It encodes CAIRDSQETQYF.

Note on this clone: One junction end does not reproduce the germline sequence, and a read error may be involved. The chain employs TRBV14 and TRBJ2-7, with D tentatively TRBD1 or TRBD2 (6 bases each). CDR1 is SGHDN and CDR2 is FVKESK in the germline V gene. The CDR3 covers 13 residues. The CDR3 DNA reads TGTGCCAGCAGCCAAGATATAGGTCGGGGGCTGAAATTC. Translating it yields CASSQDIGRGLKF.

The chain recombines TRBV6-6 with TRBJ1-2; no definite D call. V was pared by 5 bases and J by 3 bases, with 19 bases between. Germline CDR1 reads MNHNY; CDR2 reads SVGAGI (reference sequence). This CDR3 region has 16 residues. The CDR3 DNA is TGTGCCAGCAGTCCCGGAGTTAACGGTGAACACTATGGCTACACCTTC. The encoded protein is CASSPGVNGEHYGYTF.

This clone has only one observation. This rearrangement joins TRBV27 to TRBJ2-7; perhaps TRBD1 as D (6 bases). The CDR3 sequence is 14 residues long. V lost 7 bases, J lost 1 base, and 14 bases lay in between. CDR1 MNHEY and CDR2 SMNVEV come from the germline V gene (reference sequence). This CDR3 reads CASNKAGDSYEQYF. CDR3 nucleotide sequence: TGTGCCAGCAACAAGGCAGGGGATTCCTACGAGCAGTACTTC.

V and J are TRBV28 and TRBJ2-1, with a possible D match to TRBD2 (6 bases). The CDR3 runs 14 residues. Looked up from germline, CDR1 is MDHEN and CDR2 is SYDVKM. V gave up 7 bases and J gave up 8 bases, with 18 bases separating them. The CDR3 loop reads CASTPALGGHEQFF. CDR3 nucleotide sequence: TGTGCCAGCACCCCCGCGTTAGGAGGGCATGAGCAGTTCTTC.

The rearrangement links TRBV19 to TRBJ2-6; D remains unclear. Trimming pared 5 bases from V and 0 bases from J, leaving 11 bases between. This CDR3 has 16 residues. Germline loops: CDR1 LNHDA, CDR2 SQIVND (reference sequence). CDR3 amino acids: CASSPGRSSGANVLTF. Written as DNA, the CDR3 is TGTGCCAGTAGTCCTGGACGGAGCTCTGGGGCCAACGTCCTGACTTTC.

The chain joins TRBV15 to TRBJ1-5, with D perhaps matching TRBD1 (5 bases). This CDR3 spans 13 amino acids. The germline CDR1 and CDR2 sequences are LNHNV and YYDKDF (reference sequence). The V end lost 0 bases, the J end lost 10 bases, and 10 bases lay between the germline ends. In nucleotides, the CDR3 is TGTGCCACCAGCAGAGATTCAGGACATCCCCAGCATTTT. It yields the protein CATSRDSGHPQHF.

The chain joins TRBV4-1 to TRBJ1-2, with TRBD1 matching over 7 bases. Trimming took 7 bases from V and 3 from J; bases not matched to a gene: 8. CDR3 size: 14 residues. Germline-derived CDR1 and CDR2 are MGHRA and YSYEKL. The CDR3, as DNA: TGCGCCAGCAACCCTCCCGACAGGGACTATGGCTACACCTTC. It specifies CASNPPDRDYGYTF.

This chain connects TRBV30 to TRBJ2-5; TRBD1 matches 7 bases. V lost 2 bases and J lost 7; bases outside the gene matches: 7. CDR1 and CDR2 from the germline V gene are GTSNPN and SVGIG (reference sequence). The CDR3 extends over 13 amino acids. As DNA, the CDR3 is TGTGCCTGGAGTACCCAGGGGGTGGGGACCCAGTACTTC. It codes for CAWSTQGVGTQYF.